This T cell receptor beta chain was retrieved from a study of shared clonotypes between healthy human individuals. Using immunoSEQ multiplex PCR, the repertoire was profiled, and TCRdb retains in-frame clones only, with some absent. The table has under 2,500,000 clones, approximately 94% seen once; the top ten hold over 0.1%. Study results and limitations: Naive subsets, compared against memory subsets, generally had larger estimated richness values.

As regards this clone: Its antigen is not identified.

Trimming took 0 bases from V and 3 from J; bases not matched to a gene: 4. The CDR3 runs to 16 residues. The germline gives CDR1 ENHRY, CDR2 SYGVKD. CD45RA+ naive and CD45RA-negative memory subsets were separated from CD4+ cells. The V and J genes are TRBV10-3 and TRBJ1-5; 8 bases map to TRBD1. Sequencing was done on a sample of naive CD4+ T cells sorted from blood. Subset specified: CD45RA+ positively selected. The TCR originated in a man between 18 and 29 years old in good health. CDR3 DNA: TGTGCCATCAGTGAGTCGGTACAGGGGGACAATCAGCCCCAGCATTTT. This translates into CAISESVQGDNQPQHF.